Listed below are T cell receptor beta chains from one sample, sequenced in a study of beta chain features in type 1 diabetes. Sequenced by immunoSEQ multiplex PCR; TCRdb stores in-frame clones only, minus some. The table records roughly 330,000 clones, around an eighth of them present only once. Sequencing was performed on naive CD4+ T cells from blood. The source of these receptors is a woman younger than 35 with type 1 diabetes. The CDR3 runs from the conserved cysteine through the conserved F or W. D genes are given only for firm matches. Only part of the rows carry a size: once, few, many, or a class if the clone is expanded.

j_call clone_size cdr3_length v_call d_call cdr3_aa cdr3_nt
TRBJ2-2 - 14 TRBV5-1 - CASSFNQDTGELFF TGCGCCAGCAGTTTTAATCAGGACACCGGGGAGCTGTTTTTT
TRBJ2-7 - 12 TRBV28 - CASSNRVYEQYF TGTGCCAGCAGTAACCGGGTCTACGAGCAGTACTTC
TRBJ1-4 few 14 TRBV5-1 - CASSLTGAGEKLFF TGCGCCAGCAGCTTAACAGGAGCGGGTGAAAAACTGTTTTTT
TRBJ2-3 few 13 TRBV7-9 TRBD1 CASSMTGGDTQYF TGTGCCAGCAGTATGACAGGGGGAGATACGCAGTATTTT
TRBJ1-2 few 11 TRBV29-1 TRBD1 CSVEEQGDYTF TGCAGCGTTGAAGAACAGGGGGACTACACCTTC
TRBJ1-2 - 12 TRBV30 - CAWNQQGWGYTF TGTGCCTGGAACCAACAGGGTTGGGGCTACACCTTC
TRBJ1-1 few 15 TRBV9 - CASSVEFREGTEAFF TGTGCCAGCAGCGTAGAGTTCAGGGAAGGCACTGAAGCTTTCTTT
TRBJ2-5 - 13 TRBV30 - CAWCEAPQETQYF TGTGCCTGGTGCGAAGCACCCCAAGAGACCCAGTACTTC
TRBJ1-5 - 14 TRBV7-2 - CASSHRQSNQPQHF TGTGCCAGCAGCCACCGACAGAGCAATCAGCCCCAGCATTTT
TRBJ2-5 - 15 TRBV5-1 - CASSLVGGKGETQYF TGCGCCAGCAGCTTGGTTGGCGGGAAGGGGGAGACCCAGTACTTC
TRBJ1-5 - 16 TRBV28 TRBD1 CASSFEFGQGGSPQHF TGTGCCAGCAGTTTCGAGTTCGGACAGGGGGGTTCGCCCCAGCATTTT
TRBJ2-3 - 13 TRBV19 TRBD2 CASKAGRVDTQYF TGTGCCAGTAAGGCAGGGAGGGTAGATACGCAGTATTTT
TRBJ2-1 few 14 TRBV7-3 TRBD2 CASSFTSGRNEQFF TGTGCCAGCAGCTTCACTAGCGGGAGAAATGAGCAGTTCTTC
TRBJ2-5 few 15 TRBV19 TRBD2 CASRGGRAVGETQYF TGTGCCAGTCGAGGCGGGAGGGCGGTTGGAGAGACCCAGTACTTC
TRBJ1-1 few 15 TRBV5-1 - CASSLGQTSNTEAFF TGCGCCAGCAGCTTGGGACAGACCTCGAACACTGAAGCTTTCTTT
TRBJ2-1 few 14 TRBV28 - CATRVWEANNEQFF TGTGCCACGAGAGTGTGGGAGGCAAACAATGAGCAGTTCTTC
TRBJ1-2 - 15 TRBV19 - CASKTTNPGYSGYTF TGTGCCAGTAAAACTACTAACCCAGGGTATAGTGGCTACACCTTC
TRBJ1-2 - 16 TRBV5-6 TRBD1 CASSPRQGKLSGGYTF TGTGCCAGCAGCCCCCGACAGGGGAAACTGTCGGGTGGCTACACCTTC
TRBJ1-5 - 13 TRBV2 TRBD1 CASRDRMGQPQHF TGTGCCAGCAGGGACAGGATGGGTCAGCCCCAGCATTTT
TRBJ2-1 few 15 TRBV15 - CATSRDWLANNEQFF TGTGCCACCAGCAGAGATTGGCTAGCGAACAATGAGCAGTTCTTC
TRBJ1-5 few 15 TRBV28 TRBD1 CASSLPSRGRQPQHF TGTGCCAGCAGTTTACCCTCCAGGGGGAGACAGCCCCAGCATTTT
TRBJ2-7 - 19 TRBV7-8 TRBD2 CASSLASASGSPHNYEQYF TGTGCCAGCAGCTTAGCGTCGGCTAGCGGGAGCCCGCACAATTACGAGCAGTACTTC
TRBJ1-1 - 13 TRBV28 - CASSLRENTEAFF TGTGCCAGCAGTTTGAGGGAGAACACTGAAGCTTTCTTT
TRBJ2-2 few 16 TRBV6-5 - CASSYSRFGFTGELFF TGTGCCAGCAGTTACTCCCGGTTCGGGTTTACCGGGGAGCTGTTTTTT
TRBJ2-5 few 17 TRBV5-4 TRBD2 CASSFLGSSGRGETQYF TGTGCCAGCAGCTTTTTAGGTAGTAGCGGGAGAGGAGAGACCCAGTACTTC
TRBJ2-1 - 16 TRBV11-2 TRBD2 CASSPRGRPYYNEQFF TGTGCCAGCAGCCCCCGCGGGAGGCCCTACTACAATGAGCAGTTCTTC
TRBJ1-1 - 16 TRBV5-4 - CASSFGGANMNTEAFF TGTGCCAGCAGCTTTGGCGGGGCCAACATGAACACTGAAGCTTTCTTT
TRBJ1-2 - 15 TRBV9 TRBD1 CASSASGTGAGGYTF TGTGCCAGCAGCGCCTCCGGGACAGGGGCTGGGGGCTACACCTTC
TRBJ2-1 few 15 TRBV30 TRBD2 CAWSVKTASGVEQFF TGTGCCTGGAGTGTAAAGACGGCTAGCGGAGTTGAGCAGTTCTTC
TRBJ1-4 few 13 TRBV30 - CAWTQGLDEKLFF TGTGCCTGGACGCAGGGGCTCGATGAAAAACTGTTTTTT
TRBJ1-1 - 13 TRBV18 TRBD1 CASSRDRNTEAFF TGTGCCAGCTCCAGGGACAGGAACACTGAAGCTTTCTTT
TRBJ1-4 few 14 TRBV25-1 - CASSQGGTNEKLFF TGTGCCAGCAGTCAGGGAGGGACTAATGAAAAACTGTTTTTT
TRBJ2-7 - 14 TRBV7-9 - CASSQGAGTYEQYF TGTGCCAGCAGCCAAGGGGCAGGAACCTACGAGCAGTACTTC
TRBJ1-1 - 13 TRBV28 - CASLARMNTEAFF TGTGCCAGCCTAGCCAGGATGAACACTGAAGCTTTCTTT
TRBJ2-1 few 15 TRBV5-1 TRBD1 CASSLNRGRYNEQFF TGCGCCAGCAGCTTGAACAGGGGGCGATACAATGAGCAGTTCTTC
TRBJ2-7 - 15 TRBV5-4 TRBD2 CASSLGGRRGYEQYF TGTGCCAGCAGCTTGGGCGGGAGGAGAGGCTACGAGCAGTACTTC
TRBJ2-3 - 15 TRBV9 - CASSAPNSHTDTQYF TGTGCCAGCAGCGCCCCGAACAGTCACACAGATACGCAGTATTTT
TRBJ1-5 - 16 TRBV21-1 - CASSKGWGQGNQPQHF -
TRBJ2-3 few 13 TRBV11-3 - CASSKSGADTQYF TGTGCCAGCAGCAAGAGCGGTGCAGATACGCAGTATTTT
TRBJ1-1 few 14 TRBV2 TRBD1 CASTRLGQGGEAFF TGTGCCAGCACCAGGTTGGGACAGGGCGGTGAAGCTTTCTTT
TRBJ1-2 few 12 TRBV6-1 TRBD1 CASSRTGTGYTF TGTGCCAGCAGCAGGACAGGGACTGGCTACACCTTC
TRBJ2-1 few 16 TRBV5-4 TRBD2 CASSWGGTSGPNEQFF TGTGCCAGCAGCTGGGGGGGGACTAGCGGCCCCAATGAGCAGTTCTTC